Shown below are 9 T cell receptor beta chains from a single sample sequenced in a study of shared T cell receptors in the human thymus. Generated by immunoSEQ multiplex PCR, the TCRdb table keeps only in-frame clones and is missing some. The top ten hold roughly 0.0087% of the sample, which has some 660,000 clones, over 75% seen once. The sample was also reused in another study, on human thymus T cells.

The specimen sequenced was thymocytes. These receptors originate from a boy in the first two years of life with a congenital heart defect.

The rearrangement joins TRBV6-5 to TRBJ1-2, with TRBD1 matching 7 bases. Trimming cost V 7 bases and J 2 bases; bases outside gene matches: 7. CDR3 length equals 14 residues. Germline values: CDR1 MNHEY, CDR2 SVGAGI. The CDR3 bases are TGTGCCAGCACAAACAGGGGATTCAACTATGGCTACACCTTC. This gives the protein CASTNRGFNYGYTF.

The chain couples TRBV19 to TRBJ1-5; TRBD1 is a possible D gene (6 bases). With 6 bases removed from V and 4 bases from J, the gap between germline ends came to 10 bases. CDR1 and CDR2 (germline): LNHDA, SQIVND (reference sequence). The CDR3 consists of 13 residues. The CDR3: CASRDRSNQPQHF. CDR3 in DNA: TGTGCCAGTAGGGACAGAAGTAATCAGCCCCAGCATTTT.

The chain couples TRBV25-1 to TRBJ1-4; 7 nucleotides agree with TRBD1. Unmatched junction bases numbered 5, after V lost 4 bases and J lost 3 bases. Looked up from germline, CDR1 is MGHDK and CDR2 is SYGVNS. The CDR3 runs to 15 residues. The CDR3 sequence: CASSGNRGPNEKLFF. CDR3 sequence (DNA): TGTGCCAGCAGTGGAAACAGGGGACCTAATGAAAAACTGTTTTTT.

The chain has TRBV29-1 and TRBJ2-7, with D perhaps matching TRBD2 (5 bases). Germline V gene sequence: CDR1 SQVTM, CDR2 ANQGSEA. The length of the CDR3 is 16 residues. Trimming cost V 2 bases and J 3 bases, with 20 bases left between them. The CDR3 sequence is CSVETSTDSVDYEQYF. The CDR3, as DNA: TGCAGCGTTGAAACATCGACGGATAGCGTTGACTACGAGCAGTACTTC.

This clone occurred a few times. V is TRBV25-1 and J is TRBJ1-5, with D possibly TRBD1 on 6 matching bases. V was trimmed by 2 bases and J by 8 bases, leaving 13 bases between them. The CDR3 covers 14 residues. Germline V gene lookup returns CDR1 MGHDK and CDR2 SYGVNS. The CDR3 sequence: CASSEQGTAEPQHF. The CDR3 DNA is TGTGCCAGCAGTGAACAGGGGACCGCTGAGCCCCAGCATTTT.

V gene TRBV7-9 combines with J gene TRBJ1-6; 8 nucleotides match TRBD1. The junction had 14 bases not matched to a gene; V was cut back by 6 bases and J by 10 bases. The CDR3 consists of 16 residues. Germline V CDR1 and CDR2: SEHNR, FQNEAQ (reference sequence). CDR3 coding DNA: TGTGCCAGCAGTCTTCGGACAGGGAATTTGGAGTCACCCCTCCACTTT. The encoded protein is CASSLRTGNLESPLHF.

A single count supports this clone. This chain uses TRBV28 with TRBJ1-2; TRBD1 might be the D (6 bases). Trimming took 6 bases from V and 1 from J, leaving 12 bases between them. The CDR3 consists of 14 residues. Germline CDR1 is MDHEN and CDR2 is SYDVKM. The CDR3 reads CASRARQVNYGYTF. In DNA form, the CDR3 reads TGTGCCAGCAGGGCCCGACAGGTTAACTATGGCTACACCTTC.

This chain uses TRBV28 with TRBJ1-3; D perhaps matches TRBD1 (6 bases). V was clipped by 6 bases and J by 2 bases, with 14 bases between them. The CDR3 sequence is 15 residues long. Germline V gives CDR1 MDHEN, CDR2 SYDVKM. This chain's CDR3 is CASRRGGWAGNTIYF. The CDR3 DNA reads TGTGCCAGCAGGAGGGGGGGCTGGGCTGGAAACACCATATATTTT. The variable domain in full, completed from reference TRBV28 and TRBJ1-3, reads DVKVTQSSRYLVKRTGEKVFLECVQDMDHENMFWYRQDPGLGLRLIYFSYDVKMKEKGDIPEGYSVSREKKERFSLILESASTNQTSMYLCASRRGGWAGNTIYFGEGSWLTVV.

CDR3 coding DNA: TGTGCCTGGCAACAGGGGGCCATTGGGGTCACTGAAGCTTTCTTT. Amino acid sequence: CAWQQGAIGVTEAFF. The chain is built from TRBV30 and TRBJ1-1; 9 nucleotides align to TRBD1. The germline V gene has CDR1 GTSNPN and CDR2 SVGIG (reference sequence). The CDR3 is made up of 15 amino acids. The trim removed 5 bases at V and 4 bases at J, leaving 11 bases unmatched.